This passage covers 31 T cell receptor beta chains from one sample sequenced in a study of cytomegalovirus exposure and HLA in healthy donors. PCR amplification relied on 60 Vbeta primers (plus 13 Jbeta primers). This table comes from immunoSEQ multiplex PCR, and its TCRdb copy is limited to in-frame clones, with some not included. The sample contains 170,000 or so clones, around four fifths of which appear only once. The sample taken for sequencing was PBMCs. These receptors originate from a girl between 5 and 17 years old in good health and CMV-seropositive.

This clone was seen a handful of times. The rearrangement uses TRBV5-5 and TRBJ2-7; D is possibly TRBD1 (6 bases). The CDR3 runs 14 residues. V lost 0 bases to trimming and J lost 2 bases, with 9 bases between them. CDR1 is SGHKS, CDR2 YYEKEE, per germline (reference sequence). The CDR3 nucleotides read TGTGCCAGCAGCTTGGGACAGGTGACCTACGAGCAGTACTTC. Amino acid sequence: CASSLGQVTYEQYF.

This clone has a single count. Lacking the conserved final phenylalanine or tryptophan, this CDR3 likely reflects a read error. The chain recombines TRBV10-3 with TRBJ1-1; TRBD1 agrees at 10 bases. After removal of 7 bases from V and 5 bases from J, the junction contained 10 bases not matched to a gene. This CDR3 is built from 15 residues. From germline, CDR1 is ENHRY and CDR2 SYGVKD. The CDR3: CAINSWDRGKTEAFS. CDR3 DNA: TGTGCCATCAACTCATGGGACAGGGGAAAAACTGAAGCTTTCTCT.

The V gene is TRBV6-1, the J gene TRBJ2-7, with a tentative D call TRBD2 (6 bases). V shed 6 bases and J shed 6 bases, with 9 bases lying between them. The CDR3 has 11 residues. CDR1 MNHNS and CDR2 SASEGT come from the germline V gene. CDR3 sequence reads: CASSLGGEQYF. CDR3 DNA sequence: TGTGCCAGCAGCTTGGGGGGCGAGCAGTACTTC.

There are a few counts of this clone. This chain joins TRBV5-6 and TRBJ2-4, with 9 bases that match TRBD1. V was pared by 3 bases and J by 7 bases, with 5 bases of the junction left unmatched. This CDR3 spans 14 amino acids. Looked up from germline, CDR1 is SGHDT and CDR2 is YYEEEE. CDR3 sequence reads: CASSWGTGLNIQYF. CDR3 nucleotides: TGTGCCAGCAGCTGGGGGACAGGGCTGAACATTCAGTACTTC.

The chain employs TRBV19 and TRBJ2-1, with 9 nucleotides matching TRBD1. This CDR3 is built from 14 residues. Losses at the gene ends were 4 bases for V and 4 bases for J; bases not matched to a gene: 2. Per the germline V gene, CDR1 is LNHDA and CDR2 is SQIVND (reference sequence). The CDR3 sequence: CASSRDREYNEQFF. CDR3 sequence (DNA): TGTGCCAGTAGTAGGGACAGGGAGTACAATGAGCAGTTCTTC.

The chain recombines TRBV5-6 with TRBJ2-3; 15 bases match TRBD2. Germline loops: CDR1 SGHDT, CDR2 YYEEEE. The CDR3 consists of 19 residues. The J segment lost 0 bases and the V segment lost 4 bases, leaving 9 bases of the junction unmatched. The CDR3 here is CASSRGLAGGKPSTDTQYF. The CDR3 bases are TGTGCCAGCAGCAGGGGACTAGCGGGGGGAAAGCCTAGCACAGATACGCAGTATTTT.

CDR3 DNA: TGTGCCAGCAGCGTTGACCTAGCGGGGGGAGATGAGCAGTTCTTC. This sequence encodes CASSVDLAGGDEQFF. V is TRBV9 and J is TRBJ2-1; TRBD2 aligns across 11 bases. This CDR3 is 15 amino acids long. CDR1 and CDR2 (germline): SGDLS, YYNGEE. After removal of 2 bases from V and 8 bases from J, the junction contained 6 bases not matched to a gene.

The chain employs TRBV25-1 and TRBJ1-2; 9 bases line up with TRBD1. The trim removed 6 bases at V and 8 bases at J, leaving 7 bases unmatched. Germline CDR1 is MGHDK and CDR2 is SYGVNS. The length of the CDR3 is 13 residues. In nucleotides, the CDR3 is TGTGCCAGCAGCGGACAGGGGTACGGAGGCTACACCTTC. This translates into CASSGQGYGGYTF.

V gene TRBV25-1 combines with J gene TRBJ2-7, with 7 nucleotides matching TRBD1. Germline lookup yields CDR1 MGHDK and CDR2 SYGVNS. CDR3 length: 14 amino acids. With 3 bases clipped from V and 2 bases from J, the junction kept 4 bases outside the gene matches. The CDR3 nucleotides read TGTGCCAGCAGTGAGGGAACAGGGGCCTACGAGCAGTACTTC. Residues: CASSEGTGAYEQYF.

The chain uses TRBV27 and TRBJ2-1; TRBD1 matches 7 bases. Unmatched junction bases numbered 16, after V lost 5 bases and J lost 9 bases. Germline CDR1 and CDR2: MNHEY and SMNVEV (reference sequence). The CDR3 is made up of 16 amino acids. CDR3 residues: CASSPLKHQQGTEQFF. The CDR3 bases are TGTGCCAGCAGTCCTCTAAAACATCAACAGGGGACTGAGCAGTTCTTC.

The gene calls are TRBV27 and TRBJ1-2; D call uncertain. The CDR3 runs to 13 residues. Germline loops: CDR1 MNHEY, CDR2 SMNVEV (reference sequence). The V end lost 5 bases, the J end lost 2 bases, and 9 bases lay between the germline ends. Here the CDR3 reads CASSTAVNYGYTF. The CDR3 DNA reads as TGTGCCAGCAGTACGGCGGTCAACTATGGCTACACCTTC.

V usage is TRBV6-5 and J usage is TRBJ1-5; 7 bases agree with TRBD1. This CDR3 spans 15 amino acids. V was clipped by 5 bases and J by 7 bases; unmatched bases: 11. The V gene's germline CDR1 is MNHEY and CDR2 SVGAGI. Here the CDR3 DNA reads TGTGCCAGCAGTAGACGGACAGGCGAGGACCAGCCCCAGCATTTT. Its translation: CASSRRTGEDQPQHF.

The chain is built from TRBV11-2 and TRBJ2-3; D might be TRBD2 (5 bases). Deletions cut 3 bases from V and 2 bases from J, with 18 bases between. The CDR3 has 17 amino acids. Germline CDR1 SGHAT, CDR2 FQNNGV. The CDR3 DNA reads TGTGCCAGCAGCTTTTTAAGGGTTAGCGAGTACACAGATACGCAGTATTTT. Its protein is CASSFLRVSEYTDTQYF.

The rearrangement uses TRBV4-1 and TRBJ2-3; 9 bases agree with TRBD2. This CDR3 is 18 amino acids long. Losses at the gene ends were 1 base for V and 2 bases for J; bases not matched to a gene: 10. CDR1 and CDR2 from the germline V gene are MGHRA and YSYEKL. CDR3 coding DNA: TGCGCCAGCAGCCAAGCGTTAAGACTAGCGGAGATCACAGATACGCAGTATTTT. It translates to CASSQALRLAEITDTQYF.

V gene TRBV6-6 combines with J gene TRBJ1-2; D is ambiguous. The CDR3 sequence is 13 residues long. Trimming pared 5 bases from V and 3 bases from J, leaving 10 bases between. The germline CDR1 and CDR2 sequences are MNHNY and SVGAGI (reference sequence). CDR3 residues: CASSPDGDYGYTF. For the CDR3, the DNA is TGTGCCAGCAGTCCCGACGGGGACTATGGCTACACCTTC.

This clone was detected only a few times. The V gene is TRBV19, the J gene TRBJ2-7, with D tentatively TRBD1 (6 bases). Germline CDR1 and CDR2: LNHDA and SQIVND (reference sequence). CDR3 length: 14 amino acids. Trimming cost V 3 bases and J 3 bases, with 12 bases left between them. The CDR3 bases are TGTGCCAGTAGTATCGCAGGCAGGGGCTACGAGCAGTACTTC. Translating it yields CASSIAGRGYEQYF.

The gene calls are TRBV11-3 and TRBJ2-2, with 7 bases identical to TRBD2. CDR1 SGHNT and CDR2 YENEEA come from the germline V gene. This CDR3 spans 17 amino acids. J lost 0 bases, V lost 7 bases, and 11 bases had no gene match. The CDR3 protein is CASNNPWGGSNTGELFF. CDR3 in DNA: TGTGCCAGCAACAACCCATGGGGGGGATCGAACACCGGGGAGCTGTTTTTT.

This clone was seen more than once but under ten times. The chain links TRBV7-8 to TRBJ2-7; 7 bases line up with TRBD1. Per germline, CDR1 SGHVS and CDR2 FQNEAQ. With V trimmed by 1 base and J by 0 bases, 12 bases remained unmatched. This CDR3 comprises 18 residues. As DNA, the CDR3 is TGTGCCAGCAGCTTAGAGGTGGGGCCTTGGGACAGCTCCTACGAGCAGTACTTC. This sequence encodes CASSLEVGPWDSSYEQYF.

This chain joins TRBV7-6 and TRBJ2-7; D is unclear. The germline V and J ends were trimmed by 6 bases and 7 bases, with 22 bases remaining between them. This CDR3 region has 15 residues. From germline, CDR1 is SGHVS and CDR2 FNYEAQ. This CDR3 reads CASSFEAPPFGEQYF. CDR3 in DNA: TGTGCCAGCAGTTTCGAGGCTCCCCCATTCGGAGAGCAGTACTTC. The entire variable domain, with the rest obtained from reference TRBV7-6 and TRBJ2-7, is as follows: GAGVSQSPRYKVTKRGQDVALRCDPISGHVSLYWYRQALGQGPEFLTYFNYEAQQDKSGLPNDRFSAERPEGSISTLTIQRTEQRDSAMYRCASSFEAPPFGEQYFGPGTRLTVT.

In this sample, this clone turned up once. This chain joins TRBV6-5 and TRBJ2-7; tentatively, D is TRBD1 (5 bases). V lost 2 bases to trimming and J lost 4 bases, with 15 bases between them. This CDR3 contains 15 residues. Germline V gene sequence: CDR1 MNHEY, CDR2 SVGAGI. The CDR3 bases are TGTGCCAGCAGTTACATCGCTAGGGCAGGGTACGAGCAGTACTTC. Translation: CASSYIARAGYEQYF.

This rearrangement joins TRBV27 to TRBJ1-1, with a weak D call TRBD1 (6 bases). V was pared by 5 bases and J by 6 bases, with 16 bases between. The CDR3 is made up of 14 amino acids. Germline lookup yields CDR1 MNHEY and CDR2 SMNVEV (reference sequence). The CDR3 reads CASSQQGPRAEAFF. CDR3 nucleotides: TGTGCCAGCAGTCAACAGGGTCCTAGGGCTGAAGCTTTCTTT.

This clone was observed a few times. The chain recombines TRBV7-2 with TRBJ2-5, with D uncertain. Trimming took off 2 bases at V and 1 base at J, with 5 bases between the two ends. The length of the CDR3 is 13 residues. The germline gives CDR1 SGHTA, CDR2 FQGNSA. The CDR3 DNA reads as TGTGCCAGCAGCTTAACACCCCAAGAGACCCAGTACTTC. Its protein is CASSLTPQETQYF.

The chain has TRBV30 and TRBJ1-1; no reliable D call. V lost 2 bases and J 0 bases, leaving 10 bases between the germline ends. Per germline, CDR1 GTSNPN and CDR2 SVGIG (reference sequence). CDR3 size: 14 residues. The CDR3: CAWSRGSMNTEAFF. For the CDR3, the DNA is TGTGCCTGGAGTCGAGGTAGTATGAACACTGAAGCTTTCTTT.

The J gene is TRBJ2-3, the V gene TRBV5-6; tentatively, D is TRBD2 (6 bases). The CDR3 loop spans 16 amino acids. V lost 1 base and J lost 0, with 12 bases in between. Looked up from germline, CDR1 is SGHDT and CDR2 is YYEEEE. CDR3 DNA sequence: TGTGCCAGCAGCTTGAGGGACTGGTCTAGCACAGATACGCAGTATTTT. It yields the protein CASSLRDWSSTDTQYF.

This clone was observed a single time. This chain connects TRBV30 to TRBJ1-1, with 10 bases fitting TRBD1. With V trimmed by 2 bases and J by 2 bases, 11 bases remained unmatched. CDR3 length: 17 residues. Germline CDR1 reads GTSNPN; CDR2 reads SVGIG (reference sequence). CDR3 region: CAWSSGQGGYGNTEAFF. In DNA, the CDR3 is TGTGCCTGGAGTTCCGGACAGGGGGGCTACGGCAACACTGAAGCTTTCTTT.

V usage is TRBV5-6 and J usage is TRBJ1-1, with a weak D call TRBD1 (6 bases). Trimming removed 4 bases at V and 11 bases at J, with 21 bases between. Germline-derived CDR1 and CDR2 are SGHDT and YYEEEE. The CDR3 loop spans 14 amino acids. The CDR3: CASSPGTRSSLAFF. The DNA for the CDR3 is TGTGCCAGCAGCCCTGGGACACGGAGTTCATTGGCTTTCTTT.

The DNA for the CDR3 is TGTGCCTGGGAAAGTGACTTCGGGGGTTCACCCCTCCACTTT. This translates into CAWESDFGGSPLHF. The chain combines TRBV30 with TRBJ1-6, with D tentatively TRBD1 (5 bases). CDR1 is GTSNPN, CDR2 SVGIG, per germline (reference sequence). This CDR3 spans 14 amino acids. V lost 5 bases to trimming and J lost 9 bases, with 17 bases between them.

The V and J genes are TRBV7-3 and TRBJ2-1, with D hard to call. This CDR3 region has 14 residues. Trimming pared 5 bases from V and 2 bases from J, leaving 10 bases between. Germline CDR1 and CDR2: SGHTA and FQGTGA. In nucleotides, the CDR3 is TGTGCCAGCAGCCCCGGTCTGGCCTACAATGAGCAGTTCTTC. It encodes CASSPGLAYNEQFF.

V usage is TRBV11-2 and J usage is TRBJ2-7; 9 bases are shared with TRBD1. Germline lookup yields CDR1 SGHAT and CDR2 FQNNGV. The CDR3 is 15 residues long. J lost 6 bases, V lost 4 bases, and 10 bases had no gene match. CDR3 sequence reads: CASSSSGTGLPEQYF. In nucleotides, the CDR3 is TGTGCCAGCAGCTCATCCGGGACAGGGTTGCCCGAGCAGTACTTC.

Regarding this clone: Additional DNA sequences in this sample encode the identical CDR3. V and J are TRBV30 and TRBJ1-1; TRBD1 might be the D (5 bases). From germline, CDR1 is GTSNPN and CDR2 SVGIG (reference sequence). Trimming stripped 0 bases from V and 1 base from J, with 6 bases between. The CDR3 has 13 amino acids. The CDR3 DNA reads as TGTGCCTGGAGTGTCCAGGGGAACACTGAAGCTTTCTTT. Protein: CAWSVQGNTEAFF. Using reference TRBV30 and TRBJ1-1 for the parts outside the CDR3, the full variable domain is SQTIHQWPATLVQPVGSPLSLECTVEGTSNPNLYWYRQAAGRGLQLLFYSVGIGQISSEVPQNLSASRPQDRQFILSSKKLLLSDSGFYLCAWSVQGNTEAFFGQGTRLTVV.

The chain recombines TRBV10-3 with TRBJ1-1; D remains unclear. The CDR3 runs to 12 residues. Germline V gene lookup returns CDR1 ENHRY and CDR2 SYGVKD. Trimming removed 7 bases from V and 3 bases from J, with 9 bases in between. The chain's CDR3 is CAIKSRDTEAFF. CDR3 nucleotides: TGTGCCATCAAAAGCCGAGACACTGAAGCTTTCTTT.